Listed here are 27 T cell receptor beta chains from one sample, sequenced in a study of regulatory T cells in long-lasting Graves disease. Arm-PCR with iRepertoire HTBI primers amplified the CDR3 regions for these TCR beta libraries. TCRdb redid the calling of the multiplex PCR reads with MiXCR, one entry per CDR3 protein. The data hold about 470,000 distinct CDR3 sequences, with approximately 21% observed a single time. Time point noted: persistent/refractory GD, antithyroid drugs over 5 years with positive TRAb. The TCR library was made from RNA that had been extracted from PBMCs in TRIzol. Specimen: peripheral blood mononuclear cells (PBMCs), collected when the disease was refractory, from a patient treated with antithyroid drugs. These receptors were taken from a female donor with Graves disease.

This rearrangement joins TRBV7-8 to TRBJ2-2, with D maybe TRBD2 (6 bases). The CDR3 sequence is 15 residues long. V was pared by 4 bases and J by 10 bases, with 19 bases between. CDR1 is SGHVS, CDR2 FQNEAQ, per germline. CDR3: CASSSFAGLGEELFF. The CDR3 DNA reads TGTGCCAGCAGCTCCTTTGCGGGACTCGGGGAGGAGCTGTTTTTT.

This chain links TRBV29-1 with TRBJ1-1; no firm D call. The CDR3 sequence is 14 residues long. Trimming took 5 bases from V and 5 from J, leaving 18 bases between them. The germline V gene has CDR1 SQVTM and CDR2 ANQGSEA. The CDR3 reads CSVYPGTLGTEAFF. The CDR3 DNA reads TGCAGCGTTTATCCGGGAACCCTAGGGACTGAAGCTTTCTTT. Full variable domain (remainder filled in from reference TRBV29-1 and TRBJ1-1): SAVISQKPSRDICQRGTSLTIQCQVDSQVTMMFWYRQQPGQSLTLIATANQGSEATYESGFVIDKFPISRPNLTFSTLTVSNMSPEDSSIYLCSVYPGTLGTEAFFGQGTRLTVV.

There are a few counts of this clonotype. The J gene is TRBJ2-7, the V gene TRBV25-1; no firm D call. CDR1 and CDR2 from the germline V gene are MGHDK and SYGVNS. CDR3 length: 16 amino acids. V shed 3 bases and J shed 0 bases, with 15 bases lying between them. The CDR3 nucleotides are TGTGCCAGCAGTGACTCGACAAGACTGGGCTCCTACGAGCAGTACTTC. It translates to CASSDSTRLGSYEQYF.

The rearrangement uses TRBV27 and TRBJ2-7; D perhaps matches TRBD1 (5 bases). Trimming pared 4 bases from V and 3 bases from J, leaving 16 bases between. The CDR3 is made up of 15 amino acids. In germline, CDR1 is MNHEY, CDR2 SMNVEV (reference sequence). The CDR3 DNA is TGTGCCAGCAGTTCTCTAAGCTTGGGGCTCTACGAGCAGTACTTC. It is translated as CASSSLSLGLYEQYF.

This clonotype was detected only a few times. This chain uses TRBV9 with TRBJ2-7; no definite D call. The CDR3 loop spans 12 amino acids. Trimming took 0 bases from V and 7 from J, leaving 8 bases between them. Germline CDR1 and CDR2: SGDLS and YYNGEE. DNA for the CDR3: TGTGCCAGCAGCGTAGGTCTGGGGGAGCAGTACTTC. This codes for CASSVGLGEQYF.

Points on this clonotype: Mismatch with germline at one junction end may stem from a read error. The chain has TRBV7-9 and TRBJ1-1; unclear D gene. The CDR3 spans 14 residues. Germline-derived CDR1 and CDR2 are SEHNR and FQNEAQ (reference sequence). CDR3 in amino acids: CASGLGGPNTEAFF. Here the CDR3 DNA reads TGTGCCAGCGGCTTAGGAGGACCGAACACTGAAGCTTTCTTT.

This clonotype showed up just a few times. The chain uses TRBV30 and TRBJ2-2; no reliable D call. The V and J ends lost 2 bases and 7 bases respectively, with 5 bases between them. Germline V gene sequence: CDR1 GTSNPN, CDR2 SVGIG (reference sequence). The CDR3 contains 11 residues. The CDR3 region has the DNA TGTGCCTGGAGTCGATTCGGGGAGCTGTTTTTT. Amino acids: CAWSRFGELFF.

This clonotype was recorded a few times. The rearrangement uses TRBV11-3 and TRBJ1-3, with D unclear. There are 14 residues in the CDR3. Germline-derived CDR1 and CDR2 are SGHNT and YENEEA. The V end lost 7 bases, the J end lost 4 bases, and 14 bases lay between the germline ends. CDR3 nucleotide sequence: TGTGCCAGCAAGTGGACCGGGGTAGGAAACACCATATATTTT. Amino acids: CASKWTGVGNTIYF.

This clonotype turned up a few times. The rearrangement joins TRBV9 to TRBJ2-7, with a weak D call TRBD1 (5 bases). Germline V gene sequence: CDR1 SGDLS, CDR2 YYNGEE. Trimming took off 8 bases at V and 2 bases at J, with 14 bases between the two ends. CDR3 size: 13 residues. The CDR3 coding sequence is TGTGCCAGATACCAGGGAAACACCTACGAGCAGTACTTC. Protein product: CARYQGNTYEQYF.

V and J are TRBV14 and TRBJ2-5; D is unresolved. V lost 1 base and J 5 bases, leaving 11 bases between the germline ends. Germline CDR1 reads SGHDN; CDR2 reads FVKESK. CDR3 size: 14 residues. For the CDR3, the DNA is TGTGCCAGCAGCCAAGCTGGGTTAAGGGAGACCCAGTACTTC. Translation gives CASSQAGLRETQYF.

The gene calls are TRBV6-5 and TRBJ2-7; no reliable D call. This CDR3 contains 16 residues. Trimming removed 2 bases from V and 0 bases from J, with 14 bases in between. The germline V gene has CDR1 MNHEY and CDR2 SVGAGI. The CDR3 region is CASSYRGKGDSYEQYF. As DNA, the CDR3 is TGTGCCAGCAGTTACCGTGGAAAAGGTGACTCCTACGAGCAGTACTTC.

This clonotype has ten or more counts. The V call is TRBV28, the J call TRBJ1-5; D is ambiguous. CDR3 length: 14 amino acids. Germline CDR1 is MDHEN and CDR2 is SYDVKM. V lost 5 bases to trimming and J lost 4 bases, with 12 bases between them. CDR3 in DNA: TGTGCCAGCAGTCAGTCGGCAGAGAATCAGCCCCAGCATTTT. This gives the protein CASSQSAENQPQHF.

The CDR3 coding sequence is TGCAGTGCTTATAGCGGGAGCGCCACCGGGGAGCTGTTTTTT. Translating it yields CSAYSGSATGELFF. This chain uses TRBV20-1 with TRBJ2-2; 9 bases fit TRBD2. The CDR3 has 14 residues. Germline V gene lookup returns CDR1 DFQATT and CDR2 SNEGSKA (reference sequence). The ends lost 5 bases at V and 4 bases at J; junction bases unmatched: 5.

This clonotype was seen more than once but under ten times. Because the CDR3 is missing its conserved closing phenylalanine or tryptophan, this is likely a read error. In nucleotides, the CDR3 is TGTGCCAGCAGCCACGGGACAGGGATTTCACCCCTCCACTCT. Translating it yields CASSHGTGISPLHS. This rearrangement joins TRBV12-3 or TRBV12-4 to TRBJ1-6, with 9 positions matching TRBD1. V shed 6 bases, J shed 9 bases, and the junction held 6 bases outside the gene matches. The CDR3 spans 14 residues.

Ten or more counts support this clonotype. The gene calls are TRBV7-9 and TRBJ1-1, with D perhaps TRBD1 (6 bases). The germline V gene encodes CDR1 SEHNR and CDR2 FQNEAQ (reference sequence). Trimming took 5 bases from V and 0 from J, leaving 13 bases between them. The CDR3 length is 15 residues. This CDR3 reads CASSDQGSLNTEAFF. DNA of the CDR3: TGTGCCAGCAGCGATCAGGGGTCCCTGAACACTGAAGCTTTCTTT.

In this sample, this clonotype turned up many times. The rearrangement joins TRBV5-1 to TRBJ2-7, with TRBD1 matching over 9 bases. After removal of 5 bases from V and 3 bases from J, the junction contained 6 bases not matched to a gene. Germline V gene lookup returns CDR1 SGHRS and CDR2 YFSETQ. This CDR3 is 14 amino acids long. The CDR3 sequence is CASRGGQGSYEQYF. The CDR3, as DNA: TGCGCCAGCAGAGGGGGACAGGGAAGCTACGAGCAGTACTTC.

The J gene is TRBJ1-3, the V gene TRBV9, with D possibly being TRBD1 (5 bases). The ends were cut back, 1 base at V and 0 bases at J, with 14 bases in the middle. Germline values: CDR1 SGDLS, CDR2 YYNGEE. The CDR3 consists of 17 residues. The CDR3 DNA follows: TGTGCCAGCAGCGTATCGCCGACAGACCGCTCTGGAAACACCATATATTTT. Its translation is CASSVSPTDRSGNTIYF.

This clonotype was seen more than once but under ten times. V is TRBV7-9 and J is TRBJ1-1; no definite D call. Per germline, CDR1 SEHNR and CDR2 FQNEAQ (reference sequence). Deletions cut 5 bases from V and 8 bases from J, with 9 bases between. The CDR3 runs to 11 residues. CDR3 amino acids: CASSQSLEAFF. DNA of the CDR3: TGTGCCAGCAGCCAGTCATTAGAAGCTTTCTTT.

The sample holds a few counts of this clonotype. This chain uses TRBV20-1 with TRBJ1-5, with D possibly TRBD1 on 5 matching bases. The CDR3 is 16 amino acids. Germline lookup yields CDR1 DFQATT and CDR2 SNEGSKA (reference sequence). The V end was cut by 0 bases, the J end by 5 bases, with 17 bases between. The DNA for the CDR3 is TGCAGTGCTAGAGATTTCCAAGGGGTACTCGATCAGCCCCAGCATTTT. Translation: CSARDFQGVLDQPQHF.

There are a few counts of this clonotype. V usage is TRBV20-1 and J usage is TRBJ2-7; 14 bases line up with TRBD2. V lost 2 bases, J lost 11 bases, and 11 bases stayed unmatched. This CDR3 is 15 amino acids long. Germline lookup yields CDR1 DFQATT and CDR2 SNEGSKA (reference sequence). CDR3 DNA: TGCAGTGCTAGACAGGGGACTAGCGGGAGCGGAGAGGAGTACTTC. The encoded protein is CSARQGTSGSGEEYF.

The rearrangement uses TRBV5-1 and TRBJ1-1, with TRBD1 identical over 7 bases. The V gene's germline CDR1 is SGHRS and CDR2 YFSETQ. This CDR3 is built from 16 residues. V shed 0 bases, J shed 1 base, and the junction held 6 bases outside the gene matches. CDR3 DNA: TGCGCCAGCAGCTTGGGTACAGGGGCGGAGAACACTGAAGCTTTCTTT. Translated, it gives CASSLGTGAENTEAFF.

This clonotype was counted a few times. The chain employs TRBV7-9 and TRBJ2-5; either TRBD1 or TRBD2 may supply D (5 bases each). The CDR3 covers 15 residues. V lost 1 base to trimming and J lost 5 bases, with 14 bases between them. Germline assignment: CDR1 SEHNR and CDR2 FQNEAQ (reference sequence). This CDR3 is CASSLGPSEGETQYF. The CDR3 DNA follows: TGTGCCAGCAGCTTAGGTCCATCCGAGGGGGAGACCCAGTACTTC.

This sequence joins TRBV7-9 and TRBJ1-1; D is ambiguous. Germline CDR1 reads SEHNR; CDR2 reads FQNEAQ (reference sequence). Trimming stripped 7 bases from V and 3 bases from J, with 12 bases between. The CDR3 spans 13 residues. As DNA, the CDR3 is TGTGCCAGCATCCGAGGACGGGACACTGAAGCTTTCTTT. Its translation: CASIRGRDTEAFF.

This clonotype appeared many times. The chain is built from TRBV6-2 or TRBV6-3 and TRBJ2-5; a weak D match, TRBD1 (6 bases). Per germline, CDR1 MNHEY and CDR2 SVGEGT. The germline V and J ends were trimmed by 4 bases and 1 base, with 16 bases remaining between them. The length of the CDR3 is 16 residues. In DNA, the CDR3 is TGTGCCAGCAGTTCAGGGGCAGGGGTTCTCCAAGAGACCCAGTACTTC. Its protein is CASSSGAGVLQETQYF.

This clonotype came up many times. This sequence joins TRBV29-1 and TRBJ1-2; 8 nucleotides agree with TRBD1. From germline, CDR1 is SQVTM and CDR2 ANQGSEA. CDR3 size: 16 residues. V gave up 0 bases and J gave up 0 bases; unmatched junction bases: 6. The CDR3 loop is CSVEEWSTGANYGYTF. In DNA, the CDR3 is TGCAGCGTTGAAGAATGGTCGACAGGGGCTAACTATGGCTACACCTTC.

This sequence joins TRBV7-8 and TRBJ2-7; no clear D gene. Trimming cost V 4 bases and J 0 bases, with 16 bases left between them. This CDR3 is built from 16 residues. The germline gives CDR1 SGHVS, CDR2 FQNEAQ. CDR3 sequence (DNA): TGTGCCAGCAGCTCCTCCGGGCCCTCCTTCTCCTACGAGCAGTACTTC. Amino acids: CASSSSGPSFSYEQYF.

V gene TRBV7-9 combines with J gene TRBJ1-2; 9 bases match TRBD1. V dropped 3 bases and J dropped 10; count of bases not matched to a gene: 15. In germline, CDR1 is SEHNR, CDR2 FQNEAQ (reference sequence). The length of the CDR3 is 16 residues. CDR3 amino acids: CASSFPRGWDRVAYTF. CDR3 nucleotide sequence: TGTGCCAGCAGCTTTCCCCGAGGATGGGACAGGGTTGCCTACACCTTC.